One and the same sample provided the 31 T cell receptor beta chains below, sequenced in a study of vaccination effects on CD4 cells after COVID-19. Sequencing followed a ViraFEST assay step that expanded antigen-specific CD4+ T cells with viral peptide pools. Subsequent to a culture period of around eleven days, CD4+ T cells were isolated. Vaccinees lacked prior SARS-CoV-2 infection and tested negative for nucleocapsid antibodies. Clones were read by immunoSEQ multiplex PCR, and TCRdb kept only the in-frame ones, dropping some. The repertoire holds over 45,000 clones, with approximately 70% as singletons. Their antigen targets remain unknown. The specimen comprised CD4+ T cells from PBMCs cultured with SARS-CoV-2 spike peptides, sampled before COVID-19 vaccination. These receptors all come from a human donor who received a COVID-19 vaccine.

The chain employs TRBV30 and TRBJ2-5; 12 positions match TRBD1. V lost 0 bases, J lost 4 bases, and 6 bases stayed unmatched. Germline lookup yields CDR1 GTSNPN and CDR2 SVGIG (reference sequence). This CDR3 comprises 16 residues. CDR3 nucleotide sequence: TGTGCCTGGAGTGTAGGGACAGGGGGCATCGGAGAGACCCAGTACTTC. Translation: CAWSVGTGGIGETQYF. The full variable domain, rest sourced from reference TRBV30 and TRBJ2-5, is SQTIHQWPATLVQPVGSPLSLECTVEGTSNPNLYWYRQAAGRGLQLLFYSVGIGQISSEVPQNLSASRPQDRQFILSSKKLLLSDSGFYLCAWSVGTGGIGETQYFGPGTRLLVL.

This clone was seen a handful of times. The J gene is TRBJ1-4, the V gene TRBV20-1; no definite D call. Germline loops: CDR1 DFQATT, CDR2 SNEGSKA (reference sequence). This CDR3 contains 11 residues. The V and J ends lost 0 bases and 7 bases respectively, with 3 bases between them. The CDR3 here is CSAREGEKLFF. The CDR3 bases are TGCAGTGCTAGAGAAGGTGAAAAACTGTTTTTT.

This chain links TRBV4-2 with TRBJ1-2; possible D gene TRBD1, 5 bases. CDR3 size: 12 residues. V lost 2 bases and J lost 8, with 9 bases in between. The V gene's germline CDR1 is LGHNA and CDR2 YNFKEQ. The CDR3, as DNA: TGTGCCAGCAGCCAATTCAGGGTCGGCTACACCTTC. Translating gives CASSQFRVGYTF.

In this sample, this clone turned up many times. The chain employs TRBV7-9 and TRBJ1-1; D may be TRBD1 (6 bases). This CDR3 has 18 residues. Germline V gene lookup returns CDR1 SEHNR and CDR2 FQNEAQ (reference sequence). V was cut by 2 bases and J by 4 bases, with 23 bases left in between. DNA of the CDR3: TGTGCCAGCAGCTTATTGTACAGGGACTTTCCGTCAGGCACTGAAGCTTTCTTT. Encoded protein: CASSLLYRDFPSGTEAFF.

The genes are TRBV29-1 and TRBJ1-1, with D tentatively TRBD1 (5 bases). Trimming took off 6 bases at V and 4 bases at J, with 18 bases between the two ends. The V gene's germline CDR1 is SQVTM and CDR2 ANQGSEA. The CDR3 runs to 14 residues. The CDR3 DNA sequence: TGCAGCGTCACGGGGCGGCTAGGGAGCACTGAAGCTTTCTTT. It encodes CSVTGRLGSTEAFF.

The genes are TRBV10-3 and TRBJ2-7; 7 positions match TRBD1. This CDR3 has 13 residues. The V and J ends lost 6 bases and 5 bases, in that order; junction bases with no gene match: 7. CDR1 and CDR2 (germline): ENHRY, SYGVKD. Here the CDR3 DNA reads TGTGCCATCAGGCCCGGGACAGTCCACGAGCAGTACTTC. Protein sequence: CAIRPGTVHEQYF.

This chain connects TRBV4-3 to TRBJ1-2, with a weak D call TRBD1 (5 bases). The CDR3 covers 17 residues. Trimming removed 0 bases from V and 4 bases from J, with 18 bases in between. Germline lookup yields CDR1 LGHNA and CDR2 YSLEER. The CDR3 protein is CASSQDSSPRGGYGYTF. In DNA form, the CDR3 reads TGCGCCAGCAGCCAAGATAGTTCCCCTAGGGGTGGCTATGGCTACACCTTC.

The chain employs TRBV24-1 and TRBJ1-5, with unresolved D. Germline V gives CDR1 KGHDR, CDR2 SFDVKD. The CDR3 sequence is 14 residues long. Trimming left V 2 bases short and J 9 bases short, with 13 bases between. The CDR3 reads CATSDSDGGRPQHF. The CDR3 DNA reads as TGTGCCACCAGTGATTCGGATGGTGGCCGGCCCCAGCATTTT.

The chain employs TRBV6-2 or TRBV6-3 and TRBJ1-5; TRBD1 is a possible D gene (5 bases). Trimming cost V 2 bases and J 6 bases, with 8 bases left between them. From germline, CDR1 is MNHEY and CDR2 SVGEGT. The CDR3 runs to 13 residues. DNA of the CDR3: TGTGCCAGCAGTTACAGGGGAGGTCAGCCCCAGCATTTT. This translates into CASSYRGGQPQHF.

This clone was found a few times. CDR3 sequence: CASSLDPSSNTEAFF. CDR3 DNA: TGTGCCAGCAGCTTAGATCCAAGCTCGAACACTGAAGCTTTCTTT. The chain employs TRBV11-2 and TRBJ1-1; D unresolved. Per germline, CDR1 SGHAT and CDR2 FQNNGV. CDR3 length: 15 amino acids. Trimming took 0 bases from V and 1 from J, leaving 9 bases between them. The whole variable domain, remainder taken from reference TRBV11-2 and TRBJ1-1, is EAGVAQSPRYKIIEKRQSVAFWCNPISGHATLYWYQQILGQGPKLLIQFQNNGVVDDSQLPKDRFSAERLKGVDSTLKIQPAKLEDSAVYLCASSLDPSSNTEAFFGQGTRLTVV.

This clone was recorded a few times. The chain uses TRBV7-9 and TRBJ2-7; D remains ambiguous. The CDR3 covers 14 residues. The germline V gene has CDR1 SEHNR and CDR2 FQNEAQ (reference sequence). Between the trimmed V and J ends, which lost 2 bases and 3 bases, there was a span of 11 bases. CDR3 in amino acids: CASSLNVPNYEQYF. In nucleotides, the CDR3 is TGTGCCAGCAGCTTAAATGTCCCAAACTACGAGCAGTACTTC.

CDR3 region: CASSLAQGTEAFF. The CDR3 DNA reads as TGTGCCAGCAGTTTAGCCCAGGGAACTGAAGCTTTCTTT. This sequence joins TRBV12-3 or TRBV12-4 and TRBJ1-1, with D possibly TRBD1 on 5 matching bases. The CDR3 has 13 residues. The V end was cut by 0 bases, the J end by 5 bases, with 7 bases between.

The V gene is TRBV27, the J gene TRBJ2-7, with D unclear. V was cut by 10 bases and J by 5 bases, with 6 bases left in between. Germline CDR1 and CDR2: MNHEY and SMNVEV (reference sequence). The CDR3 consists of 9 residues. The CDR3 nucleotides read TGTGCCATGCCAGACGAGCAGTACTTC. This encodes CAMPDEQYF.

V gene TRBV7-2 combines with J gene TRBJ1-5; D not certain. Trimming took off 4 bases at V and 1 base at J, with 11 bases between the two ends. The CDR3 consists of 15 residues. Germline V gene data show CDR1 as SGHTA and CDR2 as FQGNSA. This CDR3 reads CASSSTGISNQPQHF. In DNA, the CDR3 is TGTGCCAGCAGCTCGACCGGGATCAGCAATCAGCCCCAGCATTTT.

This clone appeared a few times. The rearrangement links TRBV20-1 to TRBJ1-5; D call uncertain. CDR3 length: 11 amino acids. V lost 4 bases and J 11 bases, leaving 12 bases between the germline ends. Per the germline V gene, CDR1 is DFQATT and CDR2 is SNEGSKA (reference sequence). The CDR3 region is CSAKDGSTQHF. The CDR3 region has the DNA TGCAGTGCTAAGGACGGCTCGACCCAGCATTTT.

This clone was seen only once. The chain employs TRBV12-3 or TRBV12-4 and TRBJ1-6; D uncertain. V was shortened by 4 bases and J by 14 bases, with 9 bases between the two germline ends. The CDR3 is 11 residues long. The CDR3 sequence: CASSSQWSLHF. The DNA of the CDR3 is TGTGCCAGCAGTTCTCAGTGGTCCCTCCACTTT.

This sequence joins TRBV6-1 and TRBJ2-3; D is perhaps TRBD2 (7 bases). V lost 2 bases and J 3 bases, leaving 9 bases between the germline ends. Germline values: CDR1 MNHNS, CDR2 SASEGT. This CDR3 is 14 amino acids long. CDR3 sequence: CASSERGGTDTQYF. The DNA for the CDR3 is TGTGCCAGCAGTGAAAGGGGGGGTACAGATACGCAGTATTTT.

The J gene is TRBJ2-1, the V gene TRBV4-3; D is tentatively TRBD1 or TRBD2 (6 bases each). Trimming shortened V by 3 bases and J by 6 bases, and 15 bases separated the two germline ends. The V gene's germline CDR1 is LGHNA and CDR2 YSLEER. CDR3 length: 15 amino acids. The CDR3 DNA follows: TGCGCCAGCAGCCACCTCGAGGGGGGATCCAATGAGCAGTTCTTC. It translates to CASSHLEGGSNEQFF.

This chain joins TRBV4-1 and TRBJ1-5; TRBD1 might be the D (6 bases). Germline V CDR1 and CDR2: MGHRA, YSYEKL. V was clipped by 0 bases and J by 4 bases, with 13 bases between them. The CDR3 is 16 amino acids. In nucleotides, the CDR3 is TGCGCCAGCAGCCAAGATGGGCAGGGGAGAAATCAGCCCCAGCATTTT. It yields the protein CASSQDGQGRNQPQHF.

V usage is TRBV6-5 and J usage is TRBJ1-4, with 9 bases fitting TRBD1. Germline values: CDR1 MNHEY, CDR2 SVGAGI. After removal of 6 bases from V and 6 bases from J, the junction contained 8 bases not matched to a gene. The CDR3 covers 15 residues. CDR3 protein: CASRPMTGGHEKLFF. The CDR3 DNA follows: TGTGCCAGCAGACCCATGACAGGGGGACATGAAAAACTGTTTTTT.

The chain couples TRBV6-2 or TRBV6-3 to TRBJ2-7; 11 bases are shared with TRBD2. CDR3 length equals 15 residues. The trim removed 6 bases at V and 0 bases at J, leaving 4 bases unmatched. CDR1 is MNHEY, CDR2 SVGEGT, per germline. The CDR3 DNA follows: TGTGCCAGCAGCCCAGGACTAGCGGGCTCCTACGAGCAGTACTTC. Translated: CASSPGLAGSYEQYF.

This sequence joins TRBV5-1 and TRBJ2-1, with 8 bases that match TRBD1. The J segment lost 8 bases and the V segment lost 1 base, leaving 5 bases of the junction unmatched. Germline assignment: CDR1 SGHRS and CDR2 YFSETQ. This CDR3 has 14 amino acids. The CDR3 sequence is CASSLQARGHEQFF. CDR3 DNA: TGCGCCAGCAGCTTGCAGGCCAGGGGGCATGAGCAGTTCTTC.

This clone appeared once. The chain joins TRBV29-1 to TRBJ1-5; 9 nucleotides line up with TRBD1. CDR1 and CDR2 from the germline V gene are SQVTM and ANQGSEA. V was pared by 6 bases and J by 4 bases, with 7 bases of the junction left unmatched. The CDR3 runs 14 residues. The DNA for the CDR3 is TGCAGCGTCCAACCCGGGACAGGGAATCAGCCCCAGCATTTT. Protein: CSVQPGTGNQPQHF. Full variable domain (outside the CDR3, taken from reference TRBV29-1 and TRBJ1-5): SAVISQKPSRDICQRGTSLTIQCQVDSQVTMMFWYRQQPGQSLTLIATANQGSEATYESGFVIDKFPISRPNLTFSTLTVSNMSPEDSSIYLCSVQPGTGNQPQHFGDGTRLSIL.

The chain recombines TRBV20-1 with TRBJ1-2; possible D gene TRBD1, 6 bases. There are 10 residues in the CDR3. Germline CDR1 and CDR2: DFQATT and SNEGSKA (reference sequence). The CDR3 is CRGGDYGYTF. The CDR3 nucleotides are TGCCGGGGGGGCGACTATGGCTACACCTTC.

V and J are TRBV6-5 and TRBJ1-3; 8 nucleotides agree with TRBD1. V lost 6 bases, J lost 6 bases, and 10 bases stayed unmatched. In germline, CDR1 is MNHEY, CDR2 SVGAGI. The CDR3 loop spans 15 amino acids. This CDR3 reads CASSLGTGLLNTIYF. The DNA for the CDR3 is TGTGCCAGCAGCCTCGGGACAGGACTTTTAAACACCATATATTTT.

This clone came up a few times. This rearrangement joins TRBV10-3 to TRBJ2-2, with 7 bases fitting TRBD2. CDR3 length: 16 residues. Germline CDR1 reads ENHRY; CDR2 reads SYGVKD. V was pared by 4 bases and J by 4 bases, with 9 bases of the junction left unmatched. The CDR3: CAISGASSGSTGELFF. The CDR3 DNA reads as TGTGCCATCAGTGGCGCATCTAGCGGAAGCACCGGGGAGCTGTTTTTT.

J is TRBJ1-2 and V is TRBV7-9; D is possibly TRBD1 (5 bases). Looked up from germline, CDR1 is SEHNR and CDR2 is FQNEAQ (reference sequence). V was cut by 7 bases and J by 4 bases, with 13 bases left in between. The CDR3 has 13 residues. The CDR3 here is CASTLQRGYGYTF. CDR3 in DNA: TGTGCCAGCACCCTGCAGAGGGGCTATGGCTACACCTTC. Using reference TRBV7-9 and TRBJ1-2 for the parts outside the CDR3, the full variable domain is DTGVSQNPRHKITKRGQNVTFRCDPISEHNRLYWYRQTLGQGPEFLTYFQNEAQLEKSRLLSDRFSAERPKGSFSTLEIQRTEQGDSAMYLCASTLQRGYGYTFGSGTRLTVV.

This clone was picked up one time. The rearrangement links TRBV9 to TRBJ2-3; TRBD2 agrees at 7 bases. J was trimmed by 1 base and V by 4 bases; bases with no gene match: 9. The CDR3 is 16 residues long. Germline-derived CDR1 and CDR2 are SGDLS and YYNGEE. The CDR3 DNA reads as TGTGCCAGCAGCCCCTCGGCGGCGGGGGGCACAGATACGCAGTATTTT. Translation gives CASSPSAAGGTDTQYF.

The chain uses TRBV2 and TRBJ1-2; TRBD1 agrees at 10 bases. J was trimmed by 5 bases and V by 6 bases; bases with no gene match: 9. The CDR3 has 15 residues. CDR1 and CDR2 (germline): SNHLY, FYNNEI. The CDR3 region has the DNA TGTGCCAGCAGATTGGACGGGACAGGGGTATATGGCTACACCTTC. It yields the protein CASRLDGTGVYGYTF.

J is TRBJ2-6 and V is TRBV3-1 (or the pseudogene TRBV3-2); 10 bases align to TRBD1. Germline lookup yields CDR1 LGHDT and CDR2 YNNKEL (reference sequence). The trim removed 4 bases at V and 0 bases at J, leaving 3 bases unmatched. This CDR3 region has 17 residues. The CDR3 bases are TGTGCCAGCAGCCCCCGGACAGGGGGCTCTGGGGCCAACGTCCTGACTTTC. This codes for CASSPRTGGSGANVLTF.

V is TRBV6-2 or TRBV6-3 and J is TRBJ1-6; a weak D match, TRBD1 (5 bases). Trimming shortened V by 3 bases and J by 9 bases, and 12 bases separated the two germline ends. This CDR3 is built from 14 residues. Germline V CDR1 and CDR2: MNHEY, SVGEGT. Here the CDR3 reads CASSYTGGSSPLHF. The DNA for the CDR3 is TGTGCCAGCAGTTATACGGGGGGGAGTTCACCCCTCCACTTT.